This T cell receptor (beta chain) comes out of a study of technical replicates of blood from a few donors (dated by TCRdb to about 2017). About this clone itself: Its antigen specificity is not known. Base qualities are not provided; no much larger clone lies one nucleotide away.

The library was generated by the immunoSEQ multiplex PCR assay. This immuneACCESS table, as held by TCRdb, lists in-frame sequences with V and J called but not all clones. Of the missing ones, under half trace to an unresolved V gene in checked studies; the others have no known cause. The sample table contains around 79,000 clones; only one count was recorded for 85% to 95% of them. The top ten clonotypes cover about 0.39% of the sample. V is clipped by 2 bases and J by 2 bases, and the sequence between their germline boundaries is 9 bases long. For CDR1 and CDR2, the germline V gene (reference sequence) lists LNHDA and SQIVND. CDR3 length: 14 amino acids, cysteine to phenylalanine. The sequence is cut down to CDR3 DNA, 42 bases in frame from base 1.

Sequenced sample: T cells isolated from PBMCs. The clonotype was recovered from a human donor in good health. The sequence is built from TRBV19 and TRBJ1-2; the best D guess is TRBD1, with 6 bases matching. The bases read TGTGCCAGTAGTATAAGACAGGCGAACTATGGCTACACCTTC. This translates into CASSIRQANYGYTF.